This T cell receptor beta chain was sequenced in a study of cytomegalovirus exposure and HLA in healthy donors. CDR1 is MDHEN and CDR2 is SYDVKM in the germline V gene. CDR3 size: 16 residues. The V end lost 6 bases, the J end lost 7 bases, and 22 bases lay between the germline ends. The study ran its PCR with 60 Vbeta and 13 Jbeta primers. Produced via immunoSEQ multiplex PCR; TCRdb's table is partial and in-frame only. The sample carries some 120,000 clones, 65% to 80% recorded once. This sequence was found in a middle-aged woman in good health and CMV-seropositive. The chain carries TRBV28 and TRBJ1-5, with a tentative D call TRBD1 (6 bases). Sequences were obtained from PBMCs. Here the CDR3 reads CASSLTLGGGAQPQHF. The DNA for the CDR3 is TGTGCCAGCAGCTTAACCCTGGGGGGGGGCGCACAGCCCCAGCATTTT.